One sample yielded the 17 T cell receptor beta chains listed below, sequenced in a study of shared T cell receptors in the human thymus. Produced via immunoSEQ multiplex PCR; TCRdb's table is partial and in-frame only. The sample includes 550,000 to 800,000 clones, 75% to 90% of them seen just once. The data also belong to a second study, concerning human thymus T cells.

The sequencing input was thymocytes. Receptor source: a girl younger than two with a congenital heart defect.

The table lists this clone with a count of one. The chain links TRBV2 to TRBJ1-1; D uncertain. This CDR3 has 13 amino acids. Germline V lookup: CDR1 SNHLY, CDR2 FYNNEI. Trimming took 3 bases from V and 7 from J, leaving 12 bases between them. CDR3 DNA: TGTGCCAGCAGTGAGGGTAGCCCCAATGAAGCTTTCTTT. Protein: CASSEGSPNEAFF. Using reference TRBV2 and TRBJ1-1 for the parts outside the CDR3, the full variable domain is EPEVTQTPSHQVTQMGQEVILRCVPISNHLYFYWYRQILGQKVEFLVSFYNNEISEKSEIFDDQFSVERPDGSNFTLKIRSTKLEDSAMYFCASSEGSPNEAFFGQGTRLTVV.

This clone was picked up one time. V usage is TRBV7-9 and J usage is TRBJ2-2; possible D gene TRBD2, 6 bases. The V end lost 5 bases, the J end lost 3 bases, and 13 bases lay between the germline ends. This CDR3 has 15 residues. Per the germline V gene, CDR1 is SEHNR and CDR2 is FQNEAQ (reference sequence). The DNA of the CDR3 is TGTGCCAGCAGCCGGGGGACCCCGGACACCGGGGAGCTGTTTTTT. Amino acids: CASSRGTPDTGELFF.

The chain is built from TRBV2 and TRBJ2-3; D is uncertain. The germline gives CDR1 SNHLY, CDR2 FYNNEI. V lost 2 bases and J 2 bases, leaving 8 bases between the germline ends. The CDR3 spans 14 residues. This chain's CDR3 is CASSERRNTDTQYF. DNA for the CDR3: TGTGCCAGCAGTGAACGGCGGAACACAGATACGCAGTATTTT.

The J gene is TRBJ2-5, the V gene TRBV7-2; D might be TRBD2 (6 bases). The CDR3 has 15 residues. V lost 1 base and J lost 5, with 14 bases in between. Germline-derived CDR1 and CDR2 are SGHTA and FQGNSA. The CDR3 coding sequence is TGTGCCAGCAGCTTAGTGGCGGGGTGGGGGGAGACCCAGTACTTC. Translation gives CASSLVAGWGETQYF.

The chain couples TRBV29-1 to TRBJ2-5; D possibly corresponds to TRBD1 (6 bases). CDR3 length: 12 amino acids. Trimming left V 3 bases short and J 4 bases short, with 9 bases between. Germline V gene sequence: CDR1 SQVTM, CDR2 ANQGSEA. The CDR3: CSVEGHGETQYF. The CDR3 DNA is TGCAGCGTTGAGGGACATGGAGAGACCCAGTACTTC.

CDR3 region: CASRGHLYGYTF. The CDR3 DNA reads as TGTGCCAGCAGAGGACATCTCTATGGCTACACCTTC. This chain links TRBV6-5 with TRBJ1-2; D is perhaps TRBD1 (5 bases). The ends were cut back, 6 bases at V and 4 bases at J, with 9 bases in the middle. The CDR3 is 12 residues long. From germline, CDR1 is MNHEY and CDR2 SVGAGI.

The chain combines TRBV25-1 with TRBJ1-1; tentative D call: TRBD1 (6 bases). The CDR3 spans 17 residues. The ends were cut back, 3 bases at V and 0 bases at J, with 17 bases in the middle. From germline, CDR1 is MGHDK and CDR2 SYGVNS. The CDR3 DNA reads TGTGCCAGCAGTGAGCCAGGGGCTACAACTATGAACACTGAAGCTTTCTTT. Translation: CASSEPGATTMNTEAFF.

The chain couples TRBV18 to TRBJ2-6; tentatively, D is TRBD1 (7 bases). The CDR3 spans 18 residues. Between the trimmed V and J ends, which lost 5 bases and 0 bases, there was a span of 17 bases. Per the germline V gene, CDR1 is KGHSH and CDR2 is LQKENI. CDR3 in DNA: TGTGCCAGCTCAACCAGGGCAGGGGGGAGCTCTGGGGCCAACGTCCTGACTTTC. This encodes CASSTRAGGSSGANVLTF.

This chain links TRBV2 with TRBJ1-1; D uncertain. V lost 5 bases to trimming and J lost 0 bases, with 10 bases between them. The germline V gene encodes CDR1 SNHLY and CDR2 FYNNEI. The length of the CDR3 is 14 residues. The CDR3 here is CASSLADMNTEAFF. CDR3 DNA: TGTGCCAGCAGTCTGGCAGACATGAACACTGAAGCTTTCTTT.

The chain couples TRBV5-1 to TRBJ1-4; D is possibly TRBD1 (6 bases). In germline, CDR1 is SGHRS, CDR2 YFSETQ. With 2 bases removed from V and 10 bases from J, the gap between germline ends came to 12 bases. The CDR3 has 13 residues. This chain's CDR3 is CASSFNRVGKLFF. CDR3 in DNA: TGCGCCAGCAGCTTCAACAGGGTAGGAAAACTGTTTTTT.

This chain uses TRBV14 with TRBJ2-7; unclear D gene. This CDR3 spans 14 amino acids. CDR1 is SGHDN, CDR2 FVKESK, per germline. V was clipped by 0 bases and J by 4 bases, with 10 bases between them. CDR3 nucleotide sequence: TGTGCCAGCAGCCAAGACCCGGAGATGTACGAGCAGTACTTC. This gives the protein CASSQDPEMYEQYF.

The rearrangement uses TRBV29-1 and TRBJ2-3; D perhaps matches TRBD2 (5 bases). The CDR3 loop spans 12 amino acids. V was shortened by 7 bases and J by 1 base, with 9 bases between the two germline ends. The V gene's germline CDR1 is SQVTM and CDR2 ANQGSEA. The CDR3 DNA is TGCAGCGCTGGACTCCGCACAGATACGCAGTATTTT. This codes for CSAGLRTDTQYF.

The CDR3 DNA reads as TGTGCCAGCAGACATGGACAGGGCGATATGAACACTGAAGCTTTCTTT. This sequence encodes CASRHGQGDMNTEAFF. The chain has TRBV11-2 and TRBJ1-1; 8 bases fit TRBD1. The CDR3 sequence is 16 residues long. Trimming at V came to 6 bases and at J to 0 bases, leaving 9 bases not matched to a gene. Germline values: CDR1 SGHAT, CDR2 FQNNGV.

V is TRBV6-1 and J is TRBJ2-7; the D gene is possibly TRBD1 (6 bases). Looked up from germline, CDR1 is MNHNS and CDR2 is SASEGT. CDR3 length: 14 residues. The V end lost 5 bases, the J end lost 0 bases, and 11 bases lay between the germline ends. The CDR3 DNA sequence: TGTGCCAGCAGTATACAGGGTTCCTCCTACGAGCAGTACTTC. Protein: CASSIQGSSYEQYF.

This clone was seen more than once but under ten times. Other DNA sequences in the same sample also yield this CDR3. This chain links TRBV19 with TRBJ1-4, with 8 bases lining up with TRBD1. The CDR3 has 14 amino acids. The germline CDR1 and CDR2 sequences are LNHDA and SQIVND (reference sequence). Trimming cost V 3 bases and J 8 bases; bases outside gene matches: 5. CDR3 in DNA: TGTGCCAGTAGTATCGGCAGGGGGCGCGAAAAACTGTTTTTT. It encodes CASSIGRGREKLFF. Supplemented by reference TRBV19 and TRBJ1-4, the full variable domain reads DGGITQSPKYLFRKEGQNVTLSCEQNLNHDAMYWYRQDPGQGLRLIYYSQIVNDFQKGDIAEGYSVSREKKESFPLTVTSAQKNPTAFYLCASSIGRGREKLFFGSGTQLSVL.

The chain recombines TRBV27 with TRBJ1-1, with 7 bases that match TRBD1. The CDR3 totals 14 residues. V gave up 4 bases and J gave up 4 bases; unmatched junction bases: 6. Germline CDR1 reads MNHEY; CDR2 reads SMNVEV (reference sequence). The CDR3 DNA is TGTGCCAGCAGTTGGTACGCAGGGGGCACTGAAGCTTTCTTT. As protein: CASSWYAGGTEAFF.

This clone turned up a few times. The V call is TRBV9, the J call TRBJ2-1, with 9 bases that match TRBD2. The CDR3 runs to 15 residues. Germline CDR1 and CDR2: SGDLS and YYNGEE. Germline trimming cut 2 bases from V and 9 bases from J; bases unmatched to any gene: 9. DNA for the CDR3: TGTGCCAGCAGCGTCCGAGGGACTAGCTCTACTGAGCAGTTCTTC. As protein: CASSVRGTSSTEQFF.